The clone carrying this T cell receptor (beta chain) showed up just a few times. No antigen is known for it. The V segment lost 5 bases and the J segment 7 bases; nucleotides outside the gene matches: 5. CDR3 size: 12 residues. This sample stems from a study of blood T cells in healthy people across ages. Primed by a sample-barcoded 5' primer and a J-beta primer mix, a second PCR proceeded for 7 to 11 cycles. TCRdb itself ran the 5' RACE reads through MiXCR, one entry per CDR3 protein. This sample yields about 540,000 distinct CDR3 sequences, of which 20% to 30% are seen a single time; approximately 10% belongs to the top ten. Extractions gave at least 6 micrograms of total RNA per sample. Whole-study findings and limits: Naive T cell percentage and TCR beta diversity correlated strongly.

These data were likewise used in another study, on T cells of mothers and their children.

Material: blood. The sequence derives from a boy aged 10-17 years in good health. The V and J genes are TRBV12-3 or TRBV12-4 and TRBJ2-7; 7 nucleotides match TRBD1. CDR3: CASSLKQGEQYF. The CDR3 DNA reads TGTGCCAGCAGTCTAAAACAGGGGGAGCAGTACTTC.